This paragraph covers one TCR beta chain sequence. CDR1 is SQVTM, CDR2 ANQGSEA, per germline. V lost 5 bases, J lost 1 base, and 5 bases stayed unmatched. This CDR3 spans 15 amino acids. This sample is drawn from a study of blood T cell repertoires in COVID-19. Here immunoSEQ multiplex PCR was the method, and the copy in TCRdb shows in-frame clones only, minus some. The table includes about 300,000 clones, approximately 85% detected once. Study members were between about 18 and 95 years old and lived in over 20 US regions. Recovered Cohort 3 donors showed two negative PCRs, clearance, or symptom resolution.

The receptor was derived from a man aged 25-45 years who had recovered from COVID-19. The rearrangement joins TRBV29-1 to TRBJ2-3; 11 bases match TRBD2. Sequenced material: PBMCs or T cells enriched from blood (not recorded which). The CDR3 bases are TGCAGCGTTTGGACTAGCGGGTTGGGCACAGATACGCAGTATTTT. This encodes CSVWTSGLGTDTQYF.